These 23 T cell receptor beta chains came from one sample sequenced in a study of HIV-infected patients and healthy controls. Reverse transcription used 450 to 550 ng RNA and constant-region primers for alpha and beta. Each of the alpha and beta chains got its own library through chain-specific third strand synthesis with indices. In TCRdb, the 5' RACE reads were re-called with MiXCR into one record per CDR3 protein. In the table there are 7,500 to 10,000 distinct CDR3 sequences, about 8.8% of which are singletons. All unsorted peripheral T cells were captured because whole blood was used without fractionation. The sample in question was blood, obtained before antiretroviral therapy. The receptors come from an adult with HIV infection. The donor label of this sample is uncertain.

This clonotype was observed a handful of times. The genes are TRBV2 and TRBJ1-2; 7 bases are shared with TRBD1. Germline assignment: CDR1 SNHLY and CDR2 FYNNEI. V shed 11 bases and J 4 bases; nucleotides not matched to a gene: 13. There are 14 residues in the CDR3. The CDR3 region has the DNA TGTGCCGGAAGCAGCGAGGGGGCCATCTATGGCTACACCTTC. Amino acid sequence: CAGSSEGAIYGYTF.

This clonotype showed up many times. The chain employs TRBV3-1 and TRBJ2-1; maybe TRBD1 (7 bases). Germline V lookup: CDR1 LGHDT, CDR2 YNNKEL (reference sequence). The germline V and J ends were trimmed by 0 bases and 4 bases, with 13 bases remaining between them. CDR3 size: 16 residues. The CDR3 spells CASSQDQGGSYNEQFF. CDR3 coding DNA: TGTGCCAGCAGCCAAGATCAGGGGGGTAGTTACAATGAGCAGTTCTTC.

In this sample, this clonotype turned up many times. This chain connects TRBV3-1 to TRBJ1-1; D not resolved. From germline, CDR1 is LGHDT and CDR2 YNNKEL (reference sequence). V lost 3 bases and J lost 4, with 12 bases in between. This CDR3 has 14 amino acids. CDR3 region: CASSQGDGITEAFF. In nucleotides, the CDR3 is TGTGCCAGCAGCCAGGGAGATGGGATCACTGAAGCTTTCTTT.

This clonotype has just one count. DNA for the CDR3: TGTGCCTGGAGTGTCCGGTCCCAAGAGACCCAGTACTTC. It translates to CAWSVRSQETQYF. This chain links TRBV30 with TRBJ2-5, with D unresolved. CDR3 length equals 13 residues. Germline CDR1 reads GTSNPN; CDR2 reads SVGIG (reference sequence). The germline V and J ends were trimmed by 0 bases and 1 base, with 6 bases remaining between them.

Notes on this clonotype: A much bigger clone sits one base away, suggesting this may be a read error. The rearrangement uses TRBV2 and TRBJ1-1; D is perhaps TRBD1 (5 bases). The germline gives CDR1 SNHLY, CDR2 FYNNEI. V lost 5 bases, J lost 0 bases, and 10 bases lay in between. There are 14 residues in the CDR3. Here the CDR3 reads CASSLDSLNTEAFF. The CDR3, as DNA: TGTGCCAGCAGTCTCGACAGCTTGAACACTGAAGCTTTCTTT.

This clonotype was counted ten times or more. The V and J genes are TRBV28 and TRBJ1-5; D call uncertain. This CDR3 is built from 14 residues. The germline V and J ends were trimmed by 4 bases and 2 bases, with 9 bases remaining between them. Germline assignment: CDR1 MDHEN and CDR2 SYDVKM. The chain's CDR3 is CASSSSQGNQPQHF. The CDR3 DNA is TGTGCCAGCAGTTCCTCCCAGGGCAATCAGCCCCAGCATTTT.

This clonotype was counted only a few times. CDR3 in amino acids: CATNGSGGETEAFF. The DNA of the CDR3 is TGTGCCACCAATGGGTCAGGAGGGGAGACTGAAGCTTTCTTT. The chain joins TRBV24-1 to TRBJ1-1; the D gene is possibly TRBD1 (5 bases). In germline, CDR1 is KGHDR, CDR2 SFDVKD. V was shortened by 8 bases and J by 5 bases, with 17 bases between the two germline ends. The CDR3 is 14 amino acids.

This clonotype was detected many times. This chain uses TRBV28 with TRBJ1-4; 7 bases map to TRBD1. The CDR3 consists of 16 residues. The V and J ends lost 4 bases and 6 bases, in that order; junction bases with no gene match: 11. Germline V gene data show CDR1 as MDHEN and CDR2 as SYDVKM. This CDR3 is CASSYTPRGGDEKLFF. CDR3 DNA sequence: TGTGCCAGCAGTTATACCCCCAGGGGGGGGGATGAAAAACTGTTTTTT.

This clonotype was seen repeatedly, ten times or more. The chain joins TRBV11-2 to TRBJ2-1, with no clear D. Looked up from germline, CDR1 is SGHAT and CDR2 is FQNNGV. The CDR3 sequence is 17 residues long. With 5 bases removed from V and 0 bases from J, the gap between germline ends came to 17 bases. The CDR3 DNA is TGTGCCAGCAGCGCCCAGCGTGGATTTAACTCCTACAATGAGCAGTTCTTC. Protein product: CASSAQRGFNSYNEQFF.

This clonotype was found many times. The chain recombines TRBV6-6 with TRBJ1-2, with TRBD1 matching 9 bases. The CDR3 is 14 residues long. Trimming at V came to 0 bases and at J to 9 bases, leaving 5 bases not matched to a gene. Per germline, CDR1 MNHNY and CDR2 SVGAGI (reference sequence). The CDR3 bases are TGTGCCAGCAGTTACTCGGGGACAGGGTGGAGCTACACCTTC. Translated: CASSYSGTGWSYTF.

Many counts were recorded for this clonotype. The DNA for the CDR3 is TGTGCCACCAGTGATTTTGGGCCGGGCGAGCAGTACTTC. Protein sequence: CATSDFGPGEQYF. The chain carries TRBV24-1 and TRBJ2-7; no firm D call. The CDR3 length is 13 residues. V was clipped by 1 base and J by 6 bases, with 9 bases between them. In germline, CDR1 is KGHDR, CDR2 SFDVKD.

This clonotype was seen repeatedly, ten times or more. The chain joins TRBV4-1 to TRBJ2-2; possibly TRBD1 for D (6 bases). The ends were cut back, 4 bases at V and 2 bases at J, with 14 bases in the middle. The CDR3 length is 16 residues. CDR1 is MGHRA and CDR2 is YSYEKL in the germline V gene. CDR3 protein: CASSPARGANTGELFF. CDR3 in DNA: TGCGCCAGCAGCCCCGCCAGGGGTGCCAACACCGGGGAGCTGTTTTTT.

About this clonotype: This could be a read error, since a much larger clone is one nucleotide away. The rearrangement joins TRBV13 to TRBJ1-1; weak D call: TRBD1 (5 bases). V gave up 5 bases and J gave up 6 bases, with 16 bases separating them. Germline V gives CDR1 PRHDT, CDR2 FYEKMQ (reference sequence). The CDR3 is 14 amino acids. For the CDR3, the DNA is TGTGCCAGCAGCCCGAATACGTGGGACTCTGAAGCTTTCTTT. Translation gives CASSPNTWDSEAFF. The complete variable domain, with remaining parts taken from reference TRBV13 and TRBJ1-1, reads AAGVIQSPRHLIKEKRETATLKCYPIPRHDTVYWYQQGPGQDPQFLISFYEKMQSDKGSIPDRFSAQQFSDYHSELNMSSLELGDSALYFCASSPNTWDSEAFFGQGTRLTVV.

This clonotype was seen a handful of times. This CDR3 reads CASSLDRGLETQYF. The CDR3, as DNA: TGCGCCAGCAGCTTGGACAGGGGGCTTGAGACCCAGTACTTC. The chain has TRBV5-1 and TRBJ2-5; 9 bases align to TRBD1. The V gene end was trimmed by 0 bases and the J gene end by 5 bases; junction bases not matched to a gene: 2. There are 14 residues in the CDR3. CDR1 and CDR2 from the germline V gene are SGHRS and YFSETQ.

This clonotype was picked up many times. This rearrangement joins TRBV6-5 to TRBJ2-5; D might be TRBD2 (5 bases). Germline V lookup: CDR1 MNHEY, CDR2 SVGAGI. The V and J ends lost 7 bases and 5 bases respectively, with 20 bases between them. The CDR3 length is 15 residues. The CDR3 sequence: CASKPRGLDWETQYF. CDR3 DNA: TGTGCCAGCAAACCCCGAGGGTTAGATTGGGAGACCCAGTACTTC.

The CDR3 is CASSSVRDSVYEQYF. The CDR3 nucleotides are TGTGCCAGCAGCTCGGTGAGGGACAGTGTCTACGAGCAGTACTTC. V usage is TRBV5-4 and J usage is TRBJ2-7; 7 nucleotides line up with TRBD1. CDR1 and CDR2 (germline): SGHNT, YYREEE (reference sequence). Trimming took 3 bases from V and 3 from J; bases not matched to a gene: 9. CDR3 length: 15 amino acids. Based on the CDR3 plus reference TRBV5-4 and TRBJ2-7, the full variable domain is ETGVTQSPTHLIKTRGQQVTLRCSSQSGHNTVSWYQQALGQGPQFIFQYYREEENGRGNFPPRFSGLQFPNYSSELNVNALELDDSALYLCASSSVRDSVYEQYFGPGTRLTVT.

This clonotype was observed many times. This chain joins TRBV20-1 and TRBJ1-5, with a weak D call TRBD1 (6 bases). The V end lost 3 bases, the J end lost 4 bases, and 16 bases lay between the germline ends. Germline V gives CDR1 DFQATT, CDR2 SNEGSKA (reference sequence). The CDR3 has 15 residues. CDR3 region: CSASGGRGENQPQHF. CDR3 coding DNA: TGCAGTGCTAGTGGCGGGAGGGGGGAAAATCAGCCCCAGCATTTT.

The rearrangement links TRBV19 to TRBJ1-5; possibly TRBD1 for D (6 bases). Germline values: CDR1 LNHDA, CDR2 SQIVND (reference sequence). This CDR3 contains 13 residues. The V end lost 6 bases, the J end lost 3 bases, and 9 bases lay between the germline ends. CDR3 protein: CASRDSYNQPQHF. CDR3 coding DNA: TGTGCCAGTAGGGACAGCTACAATCAGCCCCAGCATTTT. The full variable domain, completed using reference TRBV19 and TRBJ1-5, is DGGITQSPKYLFRKEGQNVTLSCEQNLNHDAMYWYRQDPGQGLRLIYYSQIVNDFQKGDIAEGYSVSREKKESFPLTVTSAQKNPTAFYLCASRDSYNQPQHFGDGTRLSIL.

This clonotype came up many times. The chain uses TRBV6-1 and TRBJ1-1; D gene uncertain. The CDR3 is made up of 13 amino acids. The V gene's germline CDR1 is MNHNS and CDR2 SASEGT. The V gene lost 8 bases and the J gene lost 6 bases, with 16 bases spanning the gap. The CDR3 region has the DNA TGTGCCAGCGCCAGTGGATCATGGTCTGAAGCTTTCTTT. This sequence encodes CASASGSWSEAFF.

At least ten counts were recorded for this clonotype. The chain carries TRBV9 and TRBJ1-3, with TRBD1 matching 7 bases. Germline V lookup: CDR1 SGDLS, CDR2 YYNGEE. Trimming took 4 bases from V and 3 from J; bases not matched to a gene: 7. The CDR3 is 15 amino acids. The CDR3 sequence: CASSFGTVFGNTIYF. The CDR3 DNA sequence: TGTGCCAGCAGCTTTGGGACAGTCTTTGGAAACACCATATATTTT.

This clonotype was seen many times. This sequence joins TRBV20-1 and TRBJ1-1; 10 bases line up with TRBD1. V was clipped by 3 bases and J by 4 bases; unmatched bases: 2. There are 13 residues in the CDR3. Germline lookup yields CDR1 DFQATT and CDR2 SNEGSKA (reference sequence). CDR3 sequence: CSASRTGGTEAFF. CDR3 nucleotides: TGCAGTGCTAGCCGGACAGGGGGCACTGAAGCTTTCTTT.

This clonotype was counted many times. This chain connects TRBV4-2 to TRBJ2-4; D call uncertain. The CDR3 extends over 16 amino acids. The V end lost 0 bases, the J end lost 4 bases, and 13 bases lay between the germline ends. The V gene's germline CDR1 is LGHNA and CDR2 YNFKEQ. In DNA form, the CDR3 reads TGTGCCAGCAGCCAAGATGCGGACCTAAGAAAAAACATTCAGTACTTC. Translated: CASSQDADLRKNIQYF.

In its sample, this clonotype was seen many times. J is TRBJ1-6 and V is TRBV18; the D is unclear. This CDR3 comprises 14 residues. Germline V lookup: CDR1 KGHSH, CDR2 LQKENI. V shed 2 bases and J shed 9 bases, with 11 bases lying between them. The CDR3 DNA is TGTGCCAGCTCACCAGGGAAGTTGGGTTCACCCCTCCACTTT. It codes for CASSPGKLGSPLHF.